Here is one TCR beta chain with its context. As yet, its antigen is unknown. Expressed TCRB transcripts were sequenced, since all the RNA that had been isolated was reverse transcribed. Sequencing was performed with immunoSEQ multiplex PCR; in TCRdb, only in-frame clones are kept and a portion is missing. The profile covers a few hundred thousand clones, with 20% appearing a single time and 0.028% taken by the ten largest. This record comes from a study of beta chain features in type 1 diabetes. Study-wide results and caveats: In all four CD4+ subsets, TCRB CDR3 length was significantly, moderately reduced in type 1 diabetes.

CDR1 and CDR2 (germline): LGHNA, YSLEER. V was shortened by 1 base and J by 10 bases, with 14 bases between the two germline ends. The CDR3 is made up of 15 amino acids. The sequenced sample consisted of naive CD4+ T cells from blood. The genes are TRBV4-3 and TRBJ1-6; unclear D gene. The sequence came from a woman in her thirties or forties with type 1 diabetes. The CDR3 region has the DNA TGCGCCAGCAGCCAAGTCCGGGGATCGTACTCACCCCTCCACTTT. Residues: CASSQVRGSYSPLHF.